This is a list of T cell receptor beta chains from one sample in a study of preoperative IRX-2 immunotherapy in early breast cancer. The data were produced by immunoSEQ multiplex PCR, yet TCRdb's version contains in-frame clones alone and is incomplete. The sample lists more than 20,000 clones, more than 80% occurring once. Specimen: lymph node tissue, collected after IRX-2 immunotherapy. These receptors came from a human donor with breast cancer. Each CDR3 is given with its conserved first and last residue. Fields, in order: D gene, V gene, J gene, CDR3 length, clone size, CDR3 protein, CDR3 DNA. The D gene is left open where the match is weak. Some rows have no size entry. The others give once, few or many, or a class for an expanded clone.

.	TRBV6-7	TRBJ2-6	16	.	CASSLHRRSGANVLTF	TGTGCCAGCAGTCTCCACAGGCGCTCTGGGGCCAACGTCCTGACTTTC
.	TRBV14	TRBJ2-7	13	.	CASSQLIGYEQYF	TGTGCCAGCAGCCAACTGATCGGGTATGAGCAGTACTTC
.	TRBV19	TRBJ2-3	14	.	CASRDRGSTDTQYF	TGTGCCAGTAGGGACCGGGGGAGCACAGATACGCAGTATTTT
TRBD2	TRBV19	TRBJ2-5	13	few	CASSIGREETQYF	TGTGCCAGTAGTATCGGGAGGGAAGAGACCCAGTACTTC
.	TRBV30	TRBJ1-3	13	few	CAWAGLAGNTIYF	TGTGCCTGGGCGGGACTCGCCGGAAACACCATATATTTT
.	TRBV29-1	TRBJ1-1	12	.	CSVGEGLREAFF	TGCAGCGTCGGAGAAGGGTTAAGGGAAGCTTTCTTT
.	TRBV23-1	TRBJ2-3	16	.	CASRTGETTSTDTQYF	TGCGCCAGCAGGACCGGGGAGACGACTAGCACAGATACGCAGTATTTT
.	TRBV4-1	TRBJ1-6	14	.	CASSPTQGNSPLHF	TGCGCCAGCAGCCCGACTCAGGGGAATTCACCCCTCCACTTT
TRBD2	TRBV6-8	TRBJ2-3	15	.	CASSYSGKAGDTQYF	TGTGCCAGCAGTTACTCGGGTAAAGCGGGGGATACGCAGTATTTT
.	TRBV19	TRBJ1-3	15	.	CASSILPGPGNTIYF	TGTGCCAGTAGTATTCTCCCGGGGCCTGGAAACACCATATATTTT
.	TRBV28	TRBJ1-2	15	.	CASRDAGGAGYGYTF	TGTGCCAGCAGGGACGCGGGGGGCGCCGGCTATGGCTACACCTTC
.	TRBV14	TRBJ2-1	11	few	CASSHFNEQFF	TGTGCCAGCAGCCACTTCAATGAGCAGTTCTTC
.	TRBV28	TRBJ1-4	14	.	CASRPGQAREKLFF	TGTGCCAGCAGACCCGGGCAAGCAAGGGAAAAACTGTTTTTT
.	TRBV11-3	TRBJ2-4	14	.	CASSFGTAKNIQYF	TGTGCCAGCAGCTTTGGGACCGCCAAAAACATTCAGTACTTC
.	TRBV14	TRBJ2-7	13	.	CASSQSGLYEQYF	TGTGCCAGCAGCCAATCTGGGCTTTACGAGCAGTACTTC
.	TRBV14	TRBJ1-6	15	.	CASSQVGRGLSPLHF	TGTGCCAGCAGCCAAGTTGGCAGGGGTCTCTCACCCCTCCACTTT
TRBD1	TRBV10-2	TRBJ2-3	15	.	CASSEYRGNTDTQYF	TGCGCCAGCAGTGAGTACAGGGGGAACACAGATACGCAGTATTTT
.	TRBV18	TRBJ1-1	14	once	CASSRLDTNTEAFF	TGTGCCAGCTCACGGCTTGATACGAACACTGAAGCTTTCTTT
.	TRBV6-8	TRBJ1-5	17	once	CASSLGGHPLSNQPQHF	TGTGCCAGCAGTTTAGGGGGACATCCCTTAAGCAATCAGCCCCAGCATTTT
.	TRBV6-7	TRBJ1-1	13	.	CASSYGENTEAFF	TGTGCCAGCAGTTATGGGGAGAACACTGAAGCTTTCTTT
TRBD1	TRBV19	TRBJ1-3	15	.	CASSPGTGPGNTIYF	TGTGCCAGTAGTCCGGGGACAGGGCCTGGAAACACCATATATTTT
.	TRBV6-7	TRBJ2-1	11	.	CASSPYNEQFF	TGTGCCAGCAGTCCTTACAATGAGCAGTTCTTC
TRBD1	TRBV28	TRBJ1-2	14	.	CASSNRGRVNGYTF	TGTGCCAGCAGCAACAGGGGGCGGGTTAATGGCTACACCTTC
TRBD1	TRBV5-1	TRBJ2-6	15	.	CASSSGQGWANVLTF	TGCGCCAGCAGCTCCGGACAGGGATGGGCCAACGTCCTGACTTTC
.	TRBV18	TRBJ2-2	13	.	CASQPGNTGELFF	TGTGCCTCACAACCGGGGAACACCGGGGAGCTGTTTTTT
.	TRBV6-8	TRBJ1-3	13	.	CASGVTAGNTIYF	TGTGCCAGCGGTGTAACTGCAGGAAACACCATATATTTT
.	TRBV19	TRBJ1-1	12	.	CASSIRDTEAFF	TGTGCCAGTAGTATAAGGGACACTGAAGCTTTCTTT
.	TRBV30	TRBJ1-6	14	.	CAWSPRGGNSPLHF	TGTGCCTGGAGCCCCAGAGGGGGAAATTCACCCCTCCACTTT
.	TRBV22-1	TRBJ1-3	13	.	CASSEAPSNTIYF	TGTGCCAGCAGTGAAGCGCCTTCTAACACCATATATTTT
TRBD2	TRBV15	TRBJ2-1	16	.	CATSRVLAGGIRQQFF	TGTGCCACCAGCAGAGTACTAGCGGGGGGCATCCGGCAGCAGTTCTTC
.	TRBV5-1	TRBJ1-5	14	.	CASSLEQAGQPQHF	TGCGCCAGCAGCTTGGAGCAGGCCGGCCAGCCCCAGCATTTT
.	TRBV19	TRBJ1-2	15	.	CASSIPNRSNYGYTF	TGTGCCAGTAGTATCCCGAACAGGAGTAACTATGGCTACACCTTC
.	TRBV15	TRBJ1-3	15	.	CATSRPDSSGNTIYF	TGTGCCACCAGCAGACCAGACAGCTCTGGAAACACCATATATTTT
.	TRBV29-1	TRBJ2-2	14	few	CSVEERFPAGELFF	TGCAGCGTTGAAGAGAGGTTCCCGGCCGGGGAGCTGTTTTTT
.	TRBV16	TRBJ1-1	20	.	CASSQLHNYHLGRRNTEAFF	TGTGCCAGCAGCCAATTACATAACTACCACCTAGGACGGAGGAACACTGAAGCTTTCTTT
.	TRBV10-2	TRBJ2-7	12	once	CASSEEPYEQYF	TGCGCCAGCAGCGAGGAACCCTACGAGCAGTACTTC
.	TRBV28	TRBJ2-2	14	.	CASSRQTNTGELFF	TGTGCCAGCAGTCGGCAGACGAACACCGGGGAGCTGTTTTTT
TRBD2	TRBV29-1	TRBJ2-5	16	few	CSVEDRSGGLWETQYF	TGCAGCGTTGAAGATAGGTCGGGGGGGCTGTGGGAGACCCAGTACTTC
.	TRBV15	TRBJ1-6	17	.	CATSRNPGGSYNSPLHF	TGTGCCACCAGCAGAAACCCAGGCGGCTCCTATAATTCACCCCTCCACTTT
.	TRBV19	TRBJ2-3	11	.	CASSIRDTQYF	TGTGCCAGTAGTATTAGAGATACGCAGTATTTT
.	TRBV19	TRBJ2-3	14	.	CASSSGGETNTQYF	TGTGCCAGTAGTTCAGGGGGGGAGACTAATACGCAGTATTTT
.	TRBV1	TRBJ2-1	14	.	CASSPQFAANEQFF	TGCGCCAGCAGCCCCCAATTTGCCGCCAATGAGCAGTTCTTC
TRBD1	TRBV15	TRBJ1-1	14	few	CATSRDRDSSEAFF	TGTGCCACCAGCAGAGATAGGGACAGTAGTGAAGCTTTCTTT
.	TRBV5-1	TRBJ1-4	16	.	CASSSGTKNRGEKLFF	TGCGCCAGCAGCTCCGGGACGAAAAACCGGGGTGAAAAACTGTTTTTT
TRBD2	TRBV29-1	TRBJ2-3	13	.	CSVATSGTDTQYF	TGCAGCGTGGCGACTAGCGGCACAGATACGCAGTATTTT
TRBD1	TRBV6-8	TRBJ1-4	15	.	CASRPGTGSREKLFF	TGTGCCAGCAGACCCGGGACAGGGTCTCGTGAAAAACTGTTTTTT
.	TRBV14	TRBJ1-5	15	.	CASSPSGGPNQPQHF	TGTGCCAGCAGCCCCTCTGGGGGCCCCAATCAGCCCCAGCATTTT
TRBD1	TRBV6-8	TRBJ2-2	16	.	CANRLGQGAVPGELFF	TGTGCCAACCGACTAGGCCAGGGGGCTGTACCGGGGGAGCTGTTTTTT
TRBD1	TRBV11-3	TRBJ1-1	16	.	CASSPTPDRMNTEAFF	TGTGCCAGCAGCCCAACTCCGGACAGGATGAACACTGAAGCTTTCTTT
TRBD1	TRBV7-1	TRBJ1-3	17	.	CASSAWDRPHSGNTIYF	TGTGCCAGCAGCGCGTGGGACAGGCCCCACTCTGGAAACACCATATATTTT
TRBD1	TRBV18	TRBJ1-2	16	few	CASSPPLGQLLYGYTF	TGTGCCAGCTCACCACCGCTGGGACAGTTACTTTATGGCTACACCTTC
TRBD2	TRBV5-1	TRBJ2-1	15	once	CASSLGASGGHEQFF	TGCGCCAGCAGCTTGGGGGCTAGCGGAGGTCATGAGCAGTTCTTC
.	TRBV28	TRBJ2-2	13	.	CASSSGFTGELFF	TGTGCCAGCAGTTCTGGGTTCACCGGGGAGCTGTTTTTT
.	TRBV15	TRBJ2-5	15	.	CATSRDPGPQETQYF	TGTGCCACCAGCAGAGACCCAGGGCCCCAGGAGACCCAGTACTTC
.	TRBV2	TRBJ2-6	15	.	CASSGSGRGSNVLTF	TGTGCCAGCAGTGGAAGTGGAAGGGGGTCCAACGTCCTGACTTTC
.	TRBV12-5	TRBJ1-5	17	.	CASGLVTGSRFDQPQHF	TGTGCTAGTGGTTTGGTAACAGGGAGTAGGTTCGATCAGCCCCAGCATTTT
.	TRBV7-6	TRBJ1-5	14	once	CASSLGRGNQPQHF	TGTGCCAGCAGTTTAGGCAGGGGCAATCAGCCCCAGCATTTT
.	TRBV19	TRBJ1-6	17	.	CASTVGGVGTANSPLHF	TGTGCCAGTACCGTTGGAGGGGTGGGGACCGCTAATTCACCCCTCCACTTT